The entry below describes one T cell receptor beta chain. This clonotype was found many times. No cognate antigen has been identified for it. Base qualities are missing; no much larger clone stands one base away. This was a case-control study nested in a cohort of healthcare workers in London, UK, who had nasopharyngeal swab PCR tests and blood samples taken every week. Healthcare workers were recruited between 23 and 31 March 2020, during the week of the UK lockdown, and were followed weekly for up to roughly 16 weeks. The CDR3 covers 13 residues, taking in both the cysteine and the phenylalanine. Solely the CDR3 DNA is kept, with 39 bases framed from the first base. CDR1 MNHEY and CDR2 SMNVEV were looked up in the germline V gene (reference sequence). Trimming removed 6 bases from V and 6 bases from J; the gene matches leave 8 bases unexplained. This record comes from a study of early T cells in non-severe SARS-CoV-2 infection (dated by TCRdb to the early 2020s). Regarding the complete study: Because TCR sequencing relied on bulk RNA taken from unsorted whole blood, pairing of alpha and beta chains was not possible. What the research found in general, with its limitations: VDJdb matching was skewed toward anti-spike CD8 responses and likely underestimated virus-specific expansions, missing private and CD4 specificities.

Library preparation used 5' RACE. The sequencer was a NextSeq 500. Unique molecular identifiers were attached to individual cDNA molecules in the TCR library protocol so that sequencing error and PCR bias could be corrected. Both TCR alpha and beta chains were sequenced, and tight co-correlation was observed between alpha and beta sequence abundances in each sample. In the source study's methods: Decombinator V4 was used to annotate TCR sequences for V gene, J gene and CDR3. TCRs were defined as expanded if a significant change between any two time points was detected under a Poisson model with p below 0.0001. TCR abundances were normalised to the total number of TCRs sequenced per sample and expressed as counts per million. MAIT TCRs were defined by TRAV1-2 paired with TRAJ12, TRAJ20 or TRAJ33, and iNKT TCRs by TRAV10 paired with TRAJ18. A search of VDJdb, accessed on 1 November 2021, was run for TCRs annotated to CMV, EBV and SARS-CoV-2, with TCRs annotated for multiple antigens excluded. TCRdb redid the processing of the public reads, applying fastp at Q25 and MiXCR, and retained in-frame beta chains. Rows with a matching CDR3 protein are joined into one entry that keeps the most common DNA and genes. Clone size and V and J calls follow TCRdb, not the original study. The sample has tens of thousands of distinct CDR3 sequences on record, around 3.9% of them singletons. More than 5% of the sample rests with the top ten.

This TCR derives from an adult who was a healthcare worker with PCR-confirmed SARS-CoV-2 infection or an uninfected control (not recorded which). Rearrangement joined TRBV27 to TRBJ2-7; 7 bases in the junction line up with TRBD1. Sequenced material: whole blood. CDR3 loop: CASRSTTGAEQYF. Here is the DNA: TGTGCCAGCAGATCGACCACAGGGGCCGAGCAGTACTTC.